The 27 T cell receptor beta chains presented below share a single source sample, sequenced in a study of response to subunit inactivated influenza vaccine. MiXCR was run by TCRdb on the RT-PCR reads, yielding one entry per CDR3 protein. This repertoire shows about 780,000 distinct CDR3 sequences, less than 20% found once; its top ten account for under 13%. The sample here was PBMCs from blood, taken more than 4 days after vaccination. These receptors originate from a man aged 50 or older who received an inactivated influenza vaccine.

This clonotype occurred many times. The V call is TRBV29-1, the J call TRBJ2-7, with 7 positions matching TRBD2. CDR1 and CDR2 (germline): SQVTM, ANQGSEA. V gave up 4 bases and J gave up 4 bases; unmatched junction bases: 10. The CDR3 runs to 14 residues. CDR3 loop: CSVARDPAGYEQYF. In nucleotides, the CDR3 is TGCAGCGTTGCCCGTGATCCAGCGGGATACGAGCAGTACTTC.

In its sample, this clonotype was seen many times. One end of the junction is discordant with germline, which a read error may explain. V is TRBV7-2 and J is TRBJ2-1, with 10 bases lining up with TRBD2. Looked up from germline, CDR1 is SGHTA and CDR2 is FQGNSA. This CDR3 comprises 15 residues. The CDR3 DNA follows: TGTGCCAGCAGGTTAGCGGGAGGTACCTACAATGAGCAGTTCTTC. Amino acid sequence: CASRLAGGTYNEQFF.

The table lists this clonotype with many counts. This rearrangement joins TRBV5-1 to TRBJ2-2, with TRBD1 as a possible D gene (6 bases). The CDR3 runs 13 residues. V shed 2 bases and J shed 6 bases, with 8 bases lying between them. Per germline, CDR1 SGHRS and CDR2 YFSETQ. CDR3 sequence (DNA): TGCGCCAGCAGCTTCGGACAGCCCGGGGAGCTGTTTTTT. It is translated as CASSFGQPGELFF.

The chain couples TRBV3-1 to TRBJ1-6, with TRBD1 matching 9 bases. The germline CDR1 and CDR2 sequences are LGHDT and YNNKEL (reference sequence). Trimming cost V 1 base and J 10 bases; bases outside gene matches: 2. The CDR3 runs to 14 residues. The CDR3 reads CASSQAGQGSPLHF. CDR3 nucleotides: TGTGCCAGCAGCCAAGCTGGACAGGGGTCACCCCTCCACTTT.

The genes are TRBV18 and TRBJ2-7, with D possibly being TRBD1 (6 bases). The germline gives CDR1 KGHSH, CDR2 LQKENI. The CDR3 is made up of 17 amino acids. Deletions cut 2 bases from V and 2 bases from J, with 19 bases between. The CDR3, as DNA: TGTGCCAGCTCACCAAGATTACGACAGGACTTAACCTACGAGCAGTACTTC. This encodes CASSPRLRQDLTYEQYF.

This clonotype was seen a handful of times. The genes are TRBV12-3 or TRBV12-4 and TRBJ2-2, with D hard to call. Trimming cost V 3 bases and J 2 bases, with 7 bases left between them. CDR3 length: 14 residues. This CDR3 reads CASSFGQNTGELFF. CDR3 coding DNA: TGTGCCAGCAGTTTCGGCCAAAACACCGGGGAGCTGTTTTTT.

CDR3 loop: CASSYNPSGSLGGELFF. As DNA, the CDR3 is TGTGCCAGCAGTTATAACCCGAGCGGGAGTTTAGGCGGGGAGCTGTTTTTT. This chain joins TRBV2 and TRBJ2-2; 8 bases line up with TRBD2. The CDR3 is 17 residues long. Per the germline V gene, CDR1 is SNHLY and CDR2 is FYNNEI. Trimming cost V 5 bases and J 7 bases; bases outside gene matches: 15.

V gene TRBV27 combines with J gene TRBJ1-1; the match to TRBD1 covers 7 bases. This CDR3 has 14 amino acids. Germline assignment: CDR1 MNHEY and CDR2 SMNVEV (reference sequence). Trimming cost V 6 bases and J 4 bases; bases outside gene matches: 8. The CDR3 nucleotides read TGTGCCAGCAGCGGAGACAGGGTTTTCACTGAAGCTTTCTTT. Amino acids: CASSGDRVFTEAFF.

This clonotype came up a few times. The V and J genes are TRBV6-1 and TRBJ2-7, with unresolved D. The CDR3 has 13 amino acids. The germline CDR1 and CDR2 sequences are MNHNS and SASEGT. V was shortened by 6 bases and J by 5 bases, with 14 bases between the two germline ends. In DNA, the CDR3 is TGTGCCAGCAGGGACCATAACCGAGACGAGCAGTACTTC. The encoded protein is CASRDHNRDEQYF.

This clonotype was detected many times. This rearrangement joins TRBV4-3 to TRBJ2-1, with D tentatively TRBD2 (5 bases). Germline CDR1 LGHNA, CDR2 YSLEER. There are 16 residues in the CDR3. Trimming cost V 4 bases and J 6 bases, with 19 bases left between them. The CDR3 here is CASSPLLTGSPNEQFF. Written as DNA, the CDR3 is TGCGCCAGCAGCCCTCTCTTGACGGGATCCCCCAATGAGCAGTTCTTC.

In its sample, this clonotype was seen many times. The V and J genes are TRBV20-1 and TRBJ1-5; TRBD1 matches 7 bases. The germline V gene encodes CDR1 DFQATT and CDR2 SNEGSKA (reference sequence). The CDR3 length is 16 residues. V shed 5 bases, J shed 4 bases, and the junction held 14 bases outside the gene matches. This chain's CDR3 is CSAPNLGQDWNQPQHF. DNA of the CDR3: TGCAGTGCTCCGAACCTCGGACAGGATTGGAATCAGCCCCAGCATTTT.

This clonotype was observed a handful of times. This chain joins TRBV29-1 and TRBJ2-3; 9 bases fit TRBD1. CDR1 is SQVTM, CDR2 ANQGSEA, per germline. Germline trimming cut 7 bases from V and 4 bases from J; bases unmatched to any gene: 6. The CDR3 loop spans 13 amino acids. CDR3 coding DNA: TGCAGCGGCGGACAGGGGCTAGCAGATACGCAGTATTTT. Its protein product is CSGGQGLADTQYF.

The chain couples TRBV5-4 to TRBJ2-7, with a tentative D call TRBD1 (6 bases). The CDR3 runs 15 residues. Germline loops: CDR1 SGHNT, CDR2 YYREEE (reference sequence). Trimming removed 1 base at V and 3 bases at J, with 14 bases between. The CDR3 protein is CASSLSAGAGYEQYF. The CDR3 DNA reads TGTGCCAGCAGCTTGTCAGCAGGGGCGGGCTACGAGCAGTACTTC.

The chain is built from TRBV5-5 and TRBJ2-1, with a possible D match to TRBD1 (5 bases). The CDR3 is 14 residues long. Germline assignment: CDR1 SGHKS and CDR2 YYEKEE (reference sequence). Trimming left V 0 bases short and J 7 bases short, with 11 bases between. CDR3 DNA sequence: TGTGCCAGCAGCTTGGGGGTGACAGCAAATGAGCAGTTCTTC. This translates into CASSLGVTANEQFF.

This clonotype was seen at least ten times. The CDR3 region is CASRRVSGNLNEQFF. The CDR3 coding sequence is TGCGCCAGCAGACGAGTTAGCGGGAATCTGAATGAGCAGTTCTTC. The V and J genes are TRBV5-1 and TRBJ2-1, with 8 bases matching TRBD2. The CDR3 sequence is 15 residues long. V was pared by 5 bases and J by 7 bases, with 11 bases of the junction left unmatched. Per the germline V gene, CDR1 is SGHRS and CDR2 is YFSETQ.

The chain is built from TRBV20-1 and TRBJ1-6; TRBD1 agrees at 8 bases. In germline, CDR1 is DFQATT, CDR2 SNEGSKA (reference sequence). With V trimmed by 7 bases and J by 8 bases, 7 bases remained unmatched. CDR3 length: 13 residues. The CDR3 bases are TGCAGTGTTAGGACAGGGATGCATTCACCCCTCCACTTT. Translated, it gives CSVRTGMHSPLHF.

The chain joins TRBV5-1 to TRBJ2-3; the match to TRBD1 covers 9 bases. Germline CDR1 and CDR2: SGHRS and YFSETQ. The CDR3 covers 13 residues. Germline trimming cut 4 bases from V and 10 bases from J; bases unmatched to any gene: 7. The CDR3 loop reads CASSPGQGGAQYF. CDR3 in DNA: TGCGCCAGCAGCCCGGGACAGGGTGGAGCGCAGTATTTT.

This clonotype was recorded a few times. The J gene is TRBJ2-7, the V gene TRBV4-1; 8 bases are shared with TRBD2. With V trimmed by 0 bases and J by 9 bases, 7 bases remained unmatched. The length of the CDR3 is 14 residues. Germline V gene lookup returns CDR1 MGHRA and CDR2 YSYEKL. CDR3 nucleotide sequence: TGCGCCAGCAGCCAAGAGGGGACTAGTTTGGGGCAGTACTTC. This encodes CASSQEGTSLGQYF.

The genes are TRBV5-1 and TRBJ2-7, with D possibly matching TRBD1 (6 bases). CDR3 size: 15 residues. Germline-derived CDR1 and CDR2 are SGHRS and YFSETQ. The germline V and J ends were trimmed by 4 bases and 0 bases, with 14 bases remaining between them. This CDR3 reads CASSRGQESSYEQYF. CDR3 sequence (DNA): TGCGCCAGCAGCAGGGGACAAGAGAGCTCCTACGAGCAGTACTTC.

The chain uses TRBV5-6 and TRBJ1-2; the D gene is possibly TRBD1 (6 bases). V was cut by 4 bases and J by 4 bases, with 14 bases left in between. The CDR3 spans 14 residues. Germline V gene lookup returns CDR1 SGHDT and CDR2 YYEEEE. The CDR3 reads CASSLHRVSYGYTF. The CDR3 DNA reads as TGTGCCAGCAGCCTTCACAGGGTTAGCTATGGCTACACCTTC. Full variable domain (rest looked up from reference TRBV5-6 and TRBJ1-2): DAGVTQSPTHLIKTRGQQVTLRCSPKSGHDTVSWYQQALGQGPQFIFQYYEEEERQRGNFPDRFSGHQFPNYSSELNVNALLLGDSALYLCASSLHRVSYGYTFGSGTRLTVV.

This clonotype has just a few counts. The chain combines TRBV7-9 with TRBJ2-1; the D gene is possibly TRBD2 (6 bases). Germline V gene data show CDR1 as SEHNR and CDR2 as FQNEAQ (reference sequence). V lost 5 bases, J lost 5 bases, and 16 bases lay in between. The CDR3 loop spans 15 amino acids. The CDR3 sequence is CASSRGNRGDNEQFF. The CDR3 bases are TGTGCCAGCAGCCGGGGGAATCGCGGGGACAATGAGCAGTTCTTC.

Comments on this clonotype: The junction shows a germline mismatch at one end, possibly a read error. This chain connects TRBV11-2 to TRBJ1-4; 7 bases line up with TRBD1. CDR3 length: 14 residues. Germline V gene sequence: CDR1 SGHAT, CDR2 FQNNGV. CDR3 nucleotide sequence: TGTGCCAGGAGCTTCCAGGGGGGACGTGAAAAACTGTTTTTT. As protein: CARSFQGGREKLFF.

This clonotype was detected only once. The chain is built from TRBV20-1 and TRBJ2-3, with 11 bases aligning to TRBD2. This CDR3 spans 16 amino acids. Germline loops: CDR1 DFQATT, CDR2 SNEGSKA (reference sequence). V lost 3 bases, J lost 2 bases, and 7 bases stayed unmatched. The CDR3 coding sequence is TGCAGTGCTAGGTCGGGGACTAGCGGAAACACAGATACGCAGTATTTT. The encoded protein is CSARSGTSGNTDTQYF.

This clonotype was counted at least ten times. The chain recombines TRBV7-6 with TRBJ1-1; 9 bases agree with TRBD1. Germline CDR1 SGHVS, CDR2 FNYEAQ. The CDR3 is 17 residues long. V lost 5 bases to trimming and J lost 0 bases; unmatched junction nucleotides: 10. DNA for the CDR3: TGTGCCAGCAGCCAGGACAGGGGATCATTCATGAACACTGAAGCTTTCTTT. This sequence encodes CASSQDRGSFMNTEAFF. Filled out from reference TRBV7-6 and TRBJ1-1, the complete variable domain reads GAGVSQSPRYKVTKRGQDVALRCDPISGHVSLYWYRQALGQGPEFLTYFNYEAQQDKSGLPNDRFSAERPEGSISTLTIQRTEQRDSAMYRCASSQDRGSFMNTEAFFGQGTRLTVV.

The chain couples TRBV28 to TRBJ2-2; the match to TRBD2 covers 9 bases. Unmatched junction bases numbered 9, after V lost 5 bases and J lost 5 bases. CDR1 and CDR2 from the germline V gene are MDHEN and SYDVKM. CDR3 size: 16 residues. The CDR3 bases are TGTGCCAGCAGTCGAATAGCGGGGGCCCGAACCGGGGAGCTGTTTTTT. Translating it yields CASSRIAGARTGELFF.

This clonotype has a handful of counts. The chain uses TRBV15 and TRBJ2-5; D ambiguous. The CDR3 is made up of 12 amino acids. V lost 6 bases and J 7 bases, leaving 12 bases between the germline ends. Germline V gene lookup returns CDR1 LNHNV and CDR2 YYDKDF (reference sequence). CDR3 protein: CATSLPLGTQYF. CDR3 bases: TGTGCCACCAGTTTACCCCTGGGGACCCAGTACTTC.

The table lists this clonotype with a few counts. The chain carries TRBV6-1 and TRBJ2-2; TRBD1 matches at 9 bases. From germline, CDR1 is MNHNS and CDR2 SASEGT. This CDR3 is 15 amino acids long. The V and J ends lost 6 bases and 5 bases, in that order; junction bases with no gene match: 7. The CDR3 loop reads CASRGQGRLTGELFF. CDR3 in DNA: TGTGCCAGCAGGGGACAGGGAAGGTTAACCGGGGAGCTGTTTTTT.